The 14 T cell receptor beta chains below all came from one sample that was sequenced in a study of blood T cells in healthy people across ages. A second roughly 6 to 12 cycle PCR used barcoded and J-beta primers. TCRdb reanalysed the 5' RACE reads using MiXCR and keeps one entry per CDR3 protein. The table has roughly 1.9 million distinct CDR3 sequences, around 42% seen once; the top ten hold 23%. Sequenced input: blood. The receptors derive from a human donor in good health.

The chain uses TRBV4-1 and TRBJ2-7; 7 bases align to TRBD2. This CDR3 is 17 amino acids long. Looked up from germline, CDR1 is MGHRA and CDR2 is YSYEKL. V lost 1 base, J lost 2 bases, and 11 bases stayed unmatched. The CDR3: CASSQGEGVTLAYEQYF. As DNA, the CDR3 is TGCGCCAGCAGCCAAGGGGAGGGAGTGACCCTGGCCTACGAGCAGTACTTC.

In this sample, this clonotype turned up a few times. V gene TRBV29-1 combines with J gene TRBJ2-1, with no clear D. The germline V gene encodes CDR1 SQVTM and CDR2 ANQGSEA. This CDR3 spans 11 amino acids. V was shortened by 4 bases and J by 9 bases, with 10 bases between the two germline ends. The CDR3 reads CSVGVSGEQFF. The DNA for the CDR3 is TGCAGCGTTGGGGTGTCTGGTGAGCAGTTCTTC.

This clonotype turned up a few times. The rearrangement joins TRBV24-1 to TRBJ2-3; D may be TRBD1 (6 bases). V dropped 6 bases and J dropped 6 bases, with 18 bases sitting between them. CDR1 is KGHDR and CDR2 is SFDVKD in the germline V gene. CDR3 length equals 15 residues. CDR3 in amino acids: CATSRQDRGSDTQYF. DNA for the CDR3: TGTGCCACCAGTCGACAGGACCGAGGGTCGGATACGCAGTATTTT.

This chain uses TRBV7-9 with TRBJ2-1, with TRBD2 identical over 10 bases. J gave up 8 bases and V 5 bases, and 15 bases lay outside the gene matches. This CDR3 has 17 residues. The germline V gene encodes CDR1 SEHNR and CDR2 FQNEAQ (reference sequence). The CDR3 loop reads CASSATLRASGGYEQFF. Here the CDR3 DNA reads TGTGCCAGCAGCGCGACCCTTCGGGCTAGCGGGGGATATGAGCAGTTCTTC.

DNA of the CDR3: TGCGCCAGCAGGTTCCAGGGAGGGGGGCGTAACTACAATGAGCAGTTCTTC. Protein: CASRFQGGGRNYNEQFF. The chain has TRBV5-1 and TRBJ2-1, with a tentative D call TRBD2 (7 bases). From germline, CDR1 is SGHRS and CDR2 YFSETQ. The CDR3 totals 17 residues. V was clipped by 5 bases and J by 3 bases, with 21 bases between them.

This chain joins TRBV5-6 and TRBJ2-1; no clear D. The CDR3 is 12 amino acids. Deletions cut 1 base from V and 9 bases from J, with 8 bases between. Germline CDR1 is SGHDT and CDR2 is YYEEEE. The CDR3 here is CASSLYTFEQFF. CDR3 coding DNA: TGTGCCAGCAGCTTGTATACTTTTGAGCAGTTCTTC. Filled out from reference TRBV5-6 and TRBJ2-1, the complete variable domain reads DAGVTQSPTHLIKTRGQQVTLRCSPKSGHDTVSWYQQALGQGPQFIFQYYEEEERQRGNFPDRFSGHQFPNYSSELNVNALLLGDSALYLCASSLYTFEQFFGPGTRLTVL.

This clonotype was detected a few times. CDR3 DNA: TGTGCCAGCAGCTCGGGACAAGGGCCTTATGAGCAGTTCTTC. It codes for CASSSGQGPYEQFF. The rearrangement uses TRBV7-3 and TRBJ2-1; tentative D call: TRBD1 (6 bases). Germline lookup yields CDR1 SGHTA and CDR2 FQGTGA. Trimming removed 4 bases from V and 8 bases from J, with 15 bases in between. This CDR3 has 14 residues.

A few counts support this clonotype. The CDR3 region is CASSKLAAQETQYF. In DNA, the CDR3 is TGTGCCAGCAGTAAACTAGCGGCCCAAGAGACCCAGTACTTC. The rearrangement uses TRBV2 and TRBJ2-5; 8 positions agree with TRBD2. The CDR3 is 14 amino acids. Germline trimming cut 5 bases from V and 1 base from J; bases unmatched to any gene: 3. Germline loops: CDR1 SNHLY, CDR2 FYNNEI.

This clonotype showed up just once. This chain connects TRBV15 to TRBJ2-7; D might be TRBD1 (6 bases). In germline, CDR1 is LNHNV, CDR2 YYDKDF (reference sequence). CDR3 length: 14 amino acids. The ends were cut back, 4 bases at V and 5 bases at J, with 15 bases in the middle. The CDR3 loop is CATSMGHRPNEQYF. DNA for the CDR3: TGTGCCACCAGCATGGGACACCGGCCCAACGAGCAGTACTTC.

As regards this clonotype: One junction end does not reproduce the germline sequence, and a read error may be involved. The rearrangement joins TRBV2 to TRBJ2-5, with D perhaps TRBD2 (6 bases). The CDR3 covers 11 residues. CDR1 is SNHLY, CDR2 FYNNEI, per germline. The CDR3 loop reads CASRGSGEQDF. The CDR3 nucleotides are TGTGCCAGCAGGGGTTCGGGGGAGCAGGACTTC. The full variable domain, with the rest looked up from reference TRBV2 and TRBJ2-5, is EPEVTQTPSHQVTQMGQEVILRCVPISNHLYFYWYRQILGQKVEFLVSFYNNEISEKSEIFDDQFSVERPDGSNFTLKIRSTKLEDSAMYFCASRGSGEQDFGPGTRLLVL.

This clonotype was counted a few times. CDR3 sequence reads: CASSPAGFRSGANVLTF. In DNA, the CDR3 is TGTGCCAGCAGCCCTGCAGGATTTAGATCTGGGGCCAACGTCCTGACTTTC. The chain uses TRBV7-3 and TRBJ2-6; D is ambiguous. Trimming stripped 5 bases from V and 1 base from J, with 15 bases between. There are 17 residues in the CDR3. Germline values: CDR1 SGHTA, CDR2 FQGTGA.

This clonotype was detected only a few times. CDR3 in amino acids: CASSQVGRAGEQFF. The CDR3, as DNA: TGCGCCAGCAGCCAAGTGGGTCGGGCCGGCGAGCAGTTCTTC. The J gene is TRBJ2-1, the V gene TRBV4-3, with D unresolved. Germline assignment: CDR1 LGHNA and CDR2 YSLEER. V was shortened by 1 base and J by 10 bases, with 14 bases between the two germline ends. The CDR3 extends over 14 amino acids.

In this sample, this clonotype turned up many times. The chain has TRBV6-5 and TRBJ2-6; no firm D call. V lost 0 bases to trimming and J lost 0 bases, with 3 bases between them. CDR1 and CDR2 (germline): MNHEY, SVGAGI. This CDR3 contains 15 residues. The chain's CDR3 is CASSYSGSGANVLTF. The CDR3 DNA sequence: TGTGCCAGCAGTTACTCCGGCTCTGGGGCCAACGTCCTGACTTTC.

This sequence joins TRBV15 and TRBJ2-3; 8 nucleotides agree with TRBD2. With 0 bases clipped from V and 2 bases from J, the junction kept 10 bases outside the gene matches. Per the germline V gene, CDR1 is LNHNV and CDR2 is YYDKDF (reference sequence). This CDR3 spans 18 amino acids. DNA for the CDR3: TGTGCCACCAGCAGAGATCAGGTGGGCGGGGGGTACACAGATACGCAGTATTTT. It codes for CATSRDQVGGGYTDTQYF.